This TCR beta chain was recorded in a study of T cell repertoires in aging, cancer and after chemotherapy. Broader study findings: Median generation probability rose over the chemotherapy interval in each cancer cohort, suggesting rebound thymic output. Loss of evenness, beyond lost richness, contributed to age-related TCR diversity decline in cancer patients.

The length of the CDR3 is 14 residues. Trimming took off 6 bases at V and 0 bases at J, with 11 bases between the two ends. CDR1 and CDR2 (germline): MNHNY, SVGAGI (reference sequence). This clonotype has only a few counts. Antigen: not known. Rearranged V-D-J TRB sequences were amplified with a mixed TRB-A/B primer pool. A single record per CDR3 protein comes from TCRdb applying MiXCR to the multiplex PCR reads. The sample carries 9,300 or so distinct CDR3 sequences, about two fifths recorded once. TCR beta rearrangements were amplified from peripheral blood genomic DNA. Sequencing was carried out using blood. This chain connects TRBV6-6 to TRBJ1-1, with D maybe TRBD1 (5 bases). The TCR originated in a human donor in good health. The DNA of the CDR3 is TGTGCCAGCAGCGGCCGGGGCATGAACACTGAAGCTTTCTTT. It codes for CASSGRGMNTEAFF.